Described below is a single TCR beta chain sequence and its context. Its cognate antigen is unknown. The sample is drawn from a study of T cell repertoires in cytomegalovirus infection. About the research overall: Alongside well-studied HLA-B-restricted CMV epitopes, recently identified HLA-C-restricted CMV epitopes were also used. Findings of the study overall: Based on cumulative public TCR beta family frequency, carriers of CMV plus the relevant HLA were identified. HLA-C-restricted CMV-specific TCR beta clonotypes were dominant in the ex vivo response.

A single record per CDR3 protein comes from TCRdb applying MiXCR to the reads. The sample lists around 71,000 distinct CDR3 sequences, more than 20% occurring once. V shed 3 bases, J shed 3 bases, and the junction held 1 base outside the gene matches. This CDR3 has 14 residues. The germline V gene encodes CDR1 SEHNR and CDR2 FQNEAQ (reference sequence). This chain uses TRBV7-9 with TRBJ1-5, with 8 bases matching TRBD1. Specimen: CD8+ T cells from cultured PBMCs, collected from culture after CMV antigen stimulation. The clonotype originates from a human donor in good health (CMV status not recorded). Some clones in this sample may be carry-over from other donors' samples. DNA of the CDR3: TGTGCCAGCAGCTTGACAGGGGCCAATCAGCCCCAGCATTTT. Translating gives CASSLTGANQPQHF. The entire variable domain, with the rest obtained from reference TRBV7-9 and TRBJ1-5, is as follows: DTGVSQNPRHKITKRGQNVTFRCDPISEHNRLYWYRQTLGQGPEFLTYFQNEAQLEKSRLLSDRFSAERPKGSFSTLEIQRTEQGDSAMYLCASSLTGANQPQHFGDGTRLSIL.